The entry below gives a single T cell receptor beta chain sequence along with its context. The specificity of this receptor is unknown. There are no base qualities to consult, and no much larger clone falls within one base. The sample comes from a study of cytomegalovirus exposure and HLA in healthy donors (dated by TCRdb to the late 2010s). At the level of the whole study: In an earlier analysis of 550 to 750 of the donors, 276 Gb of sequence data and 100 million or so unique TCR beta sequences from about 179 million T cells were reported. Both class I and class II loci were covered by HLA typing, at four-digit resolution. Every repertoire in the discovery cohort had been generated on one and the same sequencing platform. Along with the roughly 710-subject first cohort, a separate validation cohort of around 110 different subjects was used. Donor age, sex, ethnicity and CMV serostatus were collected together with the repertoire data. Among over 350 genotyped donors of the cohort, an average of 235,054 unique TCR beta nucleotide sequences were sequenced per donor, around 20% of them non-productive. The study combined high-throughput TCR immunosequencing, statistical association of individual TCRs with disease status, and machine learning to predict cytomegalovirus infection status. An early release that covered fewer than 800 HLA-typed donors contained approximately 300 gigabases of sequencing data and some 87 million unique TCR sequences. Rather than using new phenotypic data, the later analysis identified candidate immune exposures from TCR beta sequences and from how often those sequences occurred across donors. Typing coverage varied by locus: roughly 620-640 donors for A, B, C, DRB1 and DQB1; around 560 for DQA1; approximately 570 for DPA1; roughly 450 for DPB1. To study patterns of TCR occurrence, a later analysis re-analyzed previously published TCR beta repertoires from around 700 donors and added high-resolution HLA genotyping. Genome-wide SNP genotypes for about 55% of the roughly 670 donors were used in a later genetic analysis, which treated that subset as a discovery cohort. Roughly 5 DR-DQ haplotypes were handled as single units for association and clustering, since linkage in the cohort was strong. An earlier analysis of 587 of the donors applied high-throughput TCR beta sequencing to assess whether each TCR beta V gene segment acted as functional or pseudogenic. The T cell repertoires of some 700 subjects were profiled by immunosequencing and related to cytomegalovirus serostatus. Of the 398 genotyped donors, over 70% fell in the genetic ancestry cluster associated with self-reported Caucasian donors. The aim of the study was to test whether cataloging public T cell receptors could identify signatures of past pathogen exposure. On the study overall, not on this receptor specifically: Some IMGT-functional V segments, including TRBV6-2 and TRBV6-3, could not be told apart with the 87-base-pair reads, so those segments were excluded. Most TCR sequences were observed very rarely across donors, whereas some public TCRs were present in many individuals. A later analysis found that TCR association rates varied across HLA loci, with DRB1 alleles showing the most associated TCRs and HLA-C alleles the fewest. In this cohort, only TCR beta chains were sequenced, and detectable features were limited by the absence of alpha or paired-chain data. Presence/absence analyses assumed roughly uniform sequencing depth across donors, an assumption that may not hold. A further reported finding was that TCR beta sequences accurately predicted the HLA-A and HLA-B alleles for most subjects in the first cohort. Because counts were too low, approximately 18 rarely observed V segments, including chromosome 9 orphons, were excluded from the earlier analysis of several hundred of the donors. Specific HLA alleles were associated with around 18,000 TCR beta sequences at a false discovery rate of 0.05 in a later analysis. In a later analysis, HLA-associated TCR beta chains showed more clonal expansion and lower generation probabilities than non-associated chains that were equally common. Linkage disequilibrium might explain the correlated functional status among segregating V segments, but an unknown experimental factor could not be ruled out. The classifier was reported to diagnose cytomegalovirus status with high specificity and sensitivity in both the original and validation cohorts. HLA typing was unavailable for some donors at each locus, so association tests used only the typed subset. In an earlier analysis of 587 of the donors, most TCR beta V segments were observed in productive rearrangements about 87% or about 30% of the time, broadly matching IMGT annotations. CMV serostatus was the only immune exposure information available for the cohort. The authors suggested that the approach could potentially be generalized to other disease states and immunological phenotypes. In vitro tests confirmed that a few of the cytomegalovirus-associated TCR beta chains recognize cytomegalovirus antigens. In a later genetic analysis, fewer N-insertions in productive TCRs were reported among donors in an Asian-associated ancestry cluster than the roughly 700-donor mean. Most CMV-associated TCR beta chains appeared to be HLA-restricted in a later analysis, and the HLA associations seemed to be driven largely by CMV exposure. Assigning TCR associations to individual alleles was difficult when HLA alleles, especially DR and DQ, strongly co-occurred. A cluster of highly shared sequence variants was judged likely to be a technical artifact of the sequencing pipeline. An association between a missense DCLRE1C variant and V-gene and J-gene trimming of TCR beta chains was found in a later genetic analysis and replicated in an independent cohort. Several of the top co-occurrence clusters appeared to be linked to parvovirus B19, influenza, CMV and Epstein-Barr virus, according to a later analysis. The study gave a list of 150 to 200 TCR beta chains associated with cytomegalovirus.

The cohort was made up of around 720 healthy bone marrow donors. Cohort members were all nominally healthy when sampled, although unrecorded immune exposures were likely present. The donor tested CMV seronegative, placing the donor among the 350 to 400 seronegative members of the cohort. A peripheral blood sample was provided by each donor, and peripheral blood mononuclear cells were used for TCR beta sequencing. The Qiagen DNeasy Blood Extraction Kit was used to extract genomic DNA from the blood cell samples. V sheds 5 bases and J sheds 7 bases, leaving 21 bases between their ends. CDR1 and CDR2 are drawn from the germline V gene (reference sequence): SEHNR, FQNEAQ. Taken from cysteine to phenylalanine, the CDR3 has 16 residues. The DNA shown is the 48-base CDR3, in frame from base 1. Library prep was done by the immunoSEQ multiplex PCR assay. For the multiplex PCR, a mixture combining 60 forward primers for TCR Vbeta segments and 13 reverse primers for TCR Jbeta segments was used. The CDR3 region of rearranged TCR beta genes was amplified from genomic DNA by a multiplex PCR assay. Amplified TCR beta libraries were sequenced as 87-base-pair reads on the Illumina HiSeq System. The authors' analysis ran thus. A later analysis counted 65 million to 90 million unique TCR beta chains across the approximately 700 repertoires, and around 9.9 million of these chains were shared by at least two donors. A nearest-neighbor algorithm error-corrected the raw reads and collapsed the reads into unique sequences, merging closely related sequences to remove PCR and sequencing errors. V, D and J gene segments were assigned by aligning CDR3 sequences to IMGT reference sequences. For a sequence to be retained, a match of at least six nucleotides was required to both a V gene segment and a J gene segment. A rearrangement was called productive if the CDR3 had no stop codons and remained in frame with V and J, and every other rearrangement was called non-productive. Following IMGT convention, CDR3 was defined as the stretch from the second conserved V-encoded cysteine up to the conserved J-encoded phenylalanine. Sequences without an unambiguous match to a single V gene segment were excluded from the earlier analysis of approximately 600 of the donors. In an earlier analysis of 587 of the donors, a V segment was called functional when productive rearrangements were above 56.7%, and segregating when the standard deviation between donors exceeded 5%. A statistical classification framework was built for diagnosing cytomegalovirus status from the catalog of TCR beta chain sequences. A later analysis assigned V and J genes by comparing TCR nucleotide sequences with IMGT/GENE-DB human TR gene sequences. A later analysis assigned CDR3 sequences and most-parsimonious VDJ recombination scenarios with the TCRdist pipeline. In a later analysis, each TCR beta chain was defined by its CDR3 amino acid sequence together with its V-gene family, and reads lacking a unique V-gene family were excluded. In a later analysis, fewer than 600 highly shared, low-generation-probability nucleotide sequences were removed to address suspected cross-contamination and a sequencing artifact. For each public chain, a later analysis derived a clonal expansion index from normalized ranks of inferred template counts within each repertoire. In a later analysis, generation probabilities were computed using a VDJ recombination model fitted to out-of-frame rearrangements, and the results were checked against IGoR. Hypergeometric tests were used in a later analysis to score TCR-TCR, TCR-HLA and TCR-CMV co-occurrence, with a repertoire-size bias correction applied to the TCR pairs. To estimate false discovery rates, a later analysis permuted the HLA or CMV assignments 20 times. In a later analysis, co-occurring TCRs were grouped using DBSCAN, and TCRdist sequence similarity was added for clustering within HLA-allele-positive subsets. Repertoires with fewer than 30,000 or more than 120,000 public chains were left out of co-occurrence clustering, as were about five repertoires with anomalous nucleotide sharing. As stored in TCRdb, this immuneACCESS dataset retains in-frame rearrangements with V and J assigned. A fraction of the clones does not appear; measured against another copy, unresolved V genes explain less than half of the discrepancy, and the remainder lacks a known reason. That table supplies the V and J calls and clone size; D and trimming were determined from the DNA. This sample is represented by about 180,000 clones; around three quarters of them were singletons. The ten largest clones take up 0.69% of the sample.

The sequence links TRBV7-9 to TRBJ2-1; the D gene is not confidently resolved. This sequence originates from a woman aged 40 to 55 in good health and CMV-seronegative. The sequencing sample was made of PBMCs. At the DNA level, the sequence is TGTGCCAGCAGCCGCATCAGGTCCGCAGCTGGGAATGAGCAGTTCTTC. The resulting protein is CASSRIRSAAGNEQFF.